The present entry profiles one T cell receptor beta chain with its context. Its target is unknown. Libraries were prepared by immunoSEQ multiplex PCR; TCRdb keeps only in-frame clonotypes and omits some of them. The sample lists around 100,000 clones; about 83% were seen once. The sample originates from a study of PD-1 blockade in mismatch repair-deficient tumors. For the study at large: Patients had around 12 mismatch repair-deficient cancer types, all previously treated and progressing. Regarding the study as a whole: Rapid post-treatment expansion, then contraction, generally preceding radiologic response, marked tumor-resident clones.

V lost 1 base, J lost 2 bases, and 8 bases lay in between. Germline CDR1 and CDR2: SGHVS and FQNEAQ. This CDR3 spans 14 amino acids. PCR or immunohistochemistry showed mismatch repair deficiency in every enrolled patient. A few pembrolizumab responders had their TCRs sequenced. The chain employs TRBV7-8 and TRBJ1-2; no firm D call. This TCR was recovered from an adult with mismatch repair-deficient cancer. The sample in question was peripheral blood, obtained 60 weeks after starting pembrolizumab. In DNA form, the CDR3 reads TGTGCCAGCAGCTTAGGGCGGGTGAACTATGGCTACACCTTC. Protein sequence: CASSLGRVNYGYTF.